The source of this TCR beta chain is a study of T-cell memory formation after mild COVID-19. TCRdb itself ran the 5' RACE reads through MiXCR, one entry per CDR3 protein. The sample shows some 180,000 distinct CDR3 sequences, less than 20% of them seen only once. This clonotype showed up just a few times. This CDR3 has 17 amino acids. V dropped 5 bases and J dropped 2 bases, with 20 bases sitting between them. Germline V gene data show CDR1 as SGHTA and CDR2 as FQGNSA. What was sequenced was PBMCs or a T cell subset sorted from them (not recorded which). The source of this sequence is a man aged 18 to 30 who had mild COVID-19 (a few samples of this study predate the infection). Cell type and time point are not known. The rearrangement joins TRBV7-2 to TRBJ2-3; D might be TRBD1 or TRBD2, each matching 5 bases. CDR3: CASSAPGLALFTDTQYF. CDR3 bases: TGTGCCAGCAGCGCGCCAGGGCTAGCCCTATTCACAGATACGCAGTATTTT.